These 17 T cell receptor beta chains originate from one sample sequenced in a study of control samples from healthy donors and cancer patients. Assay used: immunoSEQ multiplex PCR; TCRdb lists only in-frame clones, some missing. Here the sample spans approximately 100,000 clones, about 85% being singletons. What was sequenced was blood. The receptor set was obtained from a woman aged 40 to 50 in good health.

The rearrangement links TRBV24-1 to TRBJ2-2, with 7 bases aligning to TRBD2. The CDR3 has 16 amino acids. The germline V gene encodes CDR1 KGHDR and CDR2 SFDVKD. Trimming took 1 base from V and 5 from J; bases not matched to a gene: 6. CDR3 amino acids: CATSDFGGGRTGELFF. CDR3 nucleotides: TGTGCCACCAGTGATTTTGGCGGGGGAAGGACCGGGGAGCTGTTTTTT.

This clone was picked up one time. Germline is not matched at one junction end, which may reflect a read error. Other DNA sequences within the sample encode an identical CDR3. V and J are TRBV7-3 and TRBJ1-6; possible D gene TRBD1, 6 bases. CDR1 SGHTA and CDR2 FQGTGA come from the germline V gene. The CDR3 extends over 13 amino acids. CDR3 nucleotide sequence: TGTGCCAGTAGCTTGGACAGTGTTTCACCCCTCCACTTT. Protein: CASSLDSVSPLHF.

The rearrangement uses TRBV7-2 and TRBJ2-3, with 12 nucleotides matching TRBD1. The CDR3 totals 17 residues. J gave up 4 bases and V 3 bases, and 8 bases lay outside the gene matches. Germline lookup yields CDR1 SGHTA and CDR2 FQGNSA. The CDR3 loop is CASSLNPGQGASDTQYF. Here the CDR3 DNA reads TGTGCCAGCAGCTTGAATCCGGGACAGGGGGCATCAGATACGCAGTATTTT. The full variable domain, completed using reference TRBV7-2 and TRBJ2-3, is GAGVSQSPSNKVTEKGKDVELRCDPISGHTALYWYRQSLGQGLEFLIYFQGNSAPDKSGLPSDRFSAERTGGSVSTLTIQRTQQEDSAVYLCASSLNPGQGASDTQYFGPGTRLTVL.

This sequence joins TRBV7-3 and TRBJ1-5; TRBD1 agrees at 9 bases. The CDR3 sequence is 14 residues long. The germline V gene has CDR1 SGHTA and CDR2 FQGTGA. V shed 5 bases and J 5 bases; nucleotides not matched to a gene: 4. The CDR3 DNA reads TGTGCCAGCAGCCCCACAGGGGGCGATCAGCCCCAGCATTTT. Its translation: CASSPTGGDQPQHF.

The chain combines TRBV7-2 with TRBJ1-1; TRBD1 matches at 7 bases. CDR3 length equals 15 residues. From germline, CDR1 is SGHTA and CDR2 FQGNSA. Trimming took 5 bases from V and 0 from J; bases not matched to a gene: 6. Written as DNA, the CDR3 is TGTGCCAGCAGCCTCCAGGGACAGATGAACACTGAAGCTTTCTTT. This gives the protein CASSLQGQMNTEAFF. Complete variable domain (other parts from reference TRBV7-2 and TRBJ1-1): GAGVSQSPSNKVTEKGKDVELRCDPISGHTALYWYRQSLGQGLEFLIYFQGNSAPDKSGLPSDRFSAERTGGSVSTLTIQRTQQEDSAVYLCASSLQGQMNTEAFFGQGTRLTVV.

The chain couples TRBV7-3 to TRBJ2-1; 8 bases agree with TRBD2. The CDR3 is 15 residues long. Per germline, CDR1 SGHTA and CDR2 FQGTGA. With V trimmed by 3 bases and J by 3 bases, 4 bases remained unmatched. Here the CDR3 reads CASSFRGGRYNEQFF. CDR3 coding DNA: TGTGCCAGCAGCTTCCGGGGGGGCCGCTACAATGAGCAGTTCTTC.

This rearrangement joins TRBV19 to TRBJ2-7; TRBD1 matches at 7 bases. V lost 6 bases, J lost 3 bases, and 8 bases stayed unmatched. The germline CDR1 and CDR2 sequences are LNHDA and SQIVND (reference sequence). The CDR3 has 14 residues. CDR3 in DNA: TGTGCCAGTAGGGCGACCGGGACAGACTACGAGCAGTACTTC. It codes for CASRATGTDYEQYF.

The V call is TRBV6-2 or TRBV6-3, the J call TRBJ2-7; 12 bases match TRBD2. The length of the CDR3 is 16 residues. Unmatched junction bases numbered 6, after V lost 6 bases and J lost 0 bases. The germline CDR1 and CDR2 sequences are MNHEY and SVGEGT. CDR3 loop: CASSKLAGGPSYEQYF. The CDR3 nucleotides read TGTGCCAGCAGCAAACTAGCGGGGGGCCCCTCCTACGAGCAGTACTTC.

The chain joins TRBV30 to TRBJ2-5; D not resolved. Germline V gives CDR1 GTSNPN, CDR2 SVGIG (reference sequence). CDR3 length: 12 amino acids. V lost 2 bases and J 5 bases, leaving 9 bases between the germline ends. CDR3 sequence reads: CAWSLGGETQYF. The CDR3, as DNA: TGTGCCTGGAGTCTGGGTGGGGAGACCCAGTACTTC.

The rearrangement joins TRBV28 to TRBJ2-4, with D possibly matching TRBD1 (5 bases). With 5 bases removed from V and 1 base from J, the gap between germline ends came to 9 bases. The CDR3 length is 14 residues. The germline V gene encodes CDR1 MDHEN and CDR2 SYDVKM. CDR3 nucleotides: TGTGCCAGCAGTACTCAGGGCGCCAAAAACATTCAGTACTTC. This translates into CASSTQGAKNIQYF. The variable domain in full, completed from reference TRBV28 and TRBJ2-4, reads DVKVTQSSRYLVKRTGEKVFLECVQDMDHENMFWYRQDPGLGLRLIYFSYDVKMKEKGDIPEGYSVSREKKERFSLILESASTNQTSMYLCASSTQGAKNIQYFGAGTRLSVL.

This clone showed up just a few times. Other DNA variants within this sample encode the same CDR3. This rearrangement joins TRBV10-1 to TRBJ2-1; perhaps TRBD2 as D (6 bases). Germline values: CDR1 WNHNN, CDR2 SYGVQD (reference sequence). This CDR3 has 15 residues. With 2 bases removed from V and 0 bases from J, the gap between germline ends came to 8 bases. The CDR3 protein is CASSEGGGSYNEQFF. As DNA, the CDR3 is TGCGCCAGCAGTGAGGGGGGAGGCTCCTACAATGAGCAGTTCTTC.

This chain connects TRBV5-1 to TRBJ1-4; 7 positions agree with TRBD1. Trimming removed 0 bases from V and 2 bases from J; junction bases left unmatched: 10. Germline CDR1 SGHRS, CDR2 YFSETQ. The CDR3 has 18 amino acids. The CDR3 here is CASSLGQGVWKTNEKLFF. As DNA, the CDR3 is TGCGCCAGCAGCTTGGGGCAGGGGGTGTGGAAGACTAATGAAAAACTGTTTTTT.

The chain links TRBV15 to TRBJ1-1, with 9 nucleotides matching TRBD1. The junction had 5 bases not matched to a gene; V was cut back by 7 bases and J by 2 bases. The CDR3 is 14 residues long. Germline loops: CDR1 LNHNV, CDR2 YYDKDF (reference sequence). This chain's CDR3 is CATKGTGYNTEAFF. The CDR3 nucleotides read TGTGCCACCAAGGGGACAGGGTATAACACTGAAGCTTTCTTT.

The CDR3 here is CASRETGGAGEQYF. Here the CDR3 DNA reads TGTGCCAGCAGGGAGACAGGGGGCGCAGGCGAGCAGTACTTC. The chain combines TRBV6-5 with TRBJ2-7; the match to TRBD1 covers 10 bases. Germline CDR1 MNHEY, CDR2 SVGAGI. Losses at the gene ends were 6 bases for V and 6 bases for J; bases not matched to a gene: 8. This CDR3 is built from 14 residues.

DNA of the CDR3: TGTGCCAGCAGCGTCCTAGACAGAAACACCGGGGAGCTGTTTTTT. Translating gives CASSVLDRNTGELFF. This chain connects TRBV9 to TRBJ2-2; possibly TRBD1 for D (5 bases). The CDR3 extends over 15 amino acids. The ends were cut back, 2 bases at V and 2 bases at J, with 10 bases in the middle. In germline, CDR1 is SGDLS, CDR2 YYNGEE.

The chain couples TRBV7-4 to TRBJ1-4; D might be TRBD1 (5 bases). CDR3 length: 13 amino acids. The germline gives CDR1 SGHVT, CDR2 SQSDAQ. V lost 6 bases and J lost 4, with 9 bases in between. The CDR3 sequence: CASRTTDNEKLFF. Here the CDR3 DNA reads TGTGCCAGCAGAACGACAGATAATGAAAAACTGTTTTTT.

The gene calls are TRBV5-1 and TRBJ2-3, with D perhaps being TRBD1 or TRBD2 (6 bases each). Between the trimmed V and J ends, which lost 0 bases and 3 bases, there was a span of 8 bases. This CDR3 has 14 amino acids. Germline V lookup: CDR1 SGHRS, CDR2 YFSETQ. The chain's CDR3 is CASSLAGATDTQYF. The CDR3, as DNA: TGCGCCAGCAGCTTGGCGGGGGCAACAGATACGCAGTATTTT.